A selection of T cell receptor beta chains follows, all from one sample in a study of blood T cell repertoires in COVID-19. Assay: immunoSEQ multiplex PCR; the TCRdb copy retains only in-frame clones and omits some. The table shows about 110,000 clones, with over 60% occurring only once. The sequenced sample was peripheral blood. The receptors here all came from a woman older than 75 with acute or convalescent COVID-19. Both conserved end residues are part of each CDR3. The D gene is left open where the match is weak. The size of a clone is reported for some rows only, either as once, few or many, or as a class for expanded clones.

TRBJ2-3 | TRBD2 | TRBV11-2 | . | CASEDLADTDTQYF | TGTGCCAGCGAGGATCTAGCGGACACAGATACGCAGTATTTT
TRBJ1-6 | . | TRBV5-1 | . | CASSFDRNNSPLHF | TGCGCCAGCAGCTTTGACAGAAATAATTCACCCCTCCACTTT
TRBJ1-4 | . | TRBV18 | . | CASSLVLAPGPGGEKLFF | TGTGCCAGCTCACTGGTACTCGCCCCGGGACCGGGAGGTGAAAAACTGTTTTTT
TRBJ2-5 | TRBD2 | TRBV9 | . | CASSVSGLAVGETQYF | TGTGCCAGCAGCGTAAGTGGACTAGCGGTCGGAGAGACCCAGTACTTC
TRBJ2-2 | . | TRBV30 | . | CAWSRAGANVGELFF | TGTGCCTGGAGTCGCGCGGGGGCTAATGTCGGGGAGCTGTTTTTT
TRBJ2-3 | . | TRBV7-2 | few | CASSFLTVTDTQYF | TGTGCCAGCAGCTTTCTAACAGTAACAGATACGCAGTATTTT
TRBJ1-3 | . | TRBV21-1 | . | CASSADEGASSGNTIYF | TGTGCCAGCAGCGCGGACGAGGGGGCGAGCTCTGGAAACACCATATATTTT
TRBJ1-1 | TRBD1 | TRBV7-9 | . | CASSPGQGITMNTEAFF | TGTGCCAGCAGCCCCGGACAGGGGATAACAATGAACACTGAAGCTTTCTTT
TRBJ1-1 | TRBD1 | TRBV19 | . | CASSTWDRRLNTEAFF | TGTGCCAGTAGTACCTGGGACAGGCGCTTGAACACTGAAGCTTTCTTT
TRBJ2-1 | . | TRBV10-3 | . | CAISGTEVYNEQFF | TGTGCCATCAGTGGGACAGAAGTATACAATGAGCAGTTCTTC
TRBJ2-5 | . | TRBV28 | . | CASSLSSDSGGTQYF | TGTGCCAGCAGTTTATCCTCGGACTCCGGGGGGACCCAGTACTTC
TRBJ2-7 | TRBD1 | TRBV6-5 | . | CASSYAGRGREQYF | TGTGCCAGCAGTTACGCTGGCAGGGGGCGCGAGCAGTACTTC
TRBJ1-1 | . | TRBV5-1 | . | CASSLSRGDTEAFF | TGCGCCAGCAGCTTGTCCAGGGGAGACACTGAAGCTTTCTTT
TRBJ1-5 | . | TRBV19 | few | CASSIRGQAKGAQHF | TGTGCCAGTAGTATAAGAGGCCAGGCCAAGGGGGCCCAGCATTTT
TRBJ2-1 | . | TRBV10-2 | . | CASSESMRSYNEQFF | TGCGCCAGCAGTGAGTCGATGAGGTCCTACAATGAGCAGTTCTTC
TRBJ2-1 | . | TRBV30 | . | CAWSANRVNEQFF | TGTGCCTGGAGTGCGAACAGAGTAAATGAGCAGTTCTTC
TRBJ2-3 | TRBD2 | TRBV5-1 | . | CASSSGLAGGRADTQYF | TGCGCCAGCAGCTCGGGACTAGCGGGAGGGCGAGCAGATACGCAGTATTTT
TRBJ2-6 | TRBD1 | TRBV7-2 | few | CASSPQVRTGYSGANVLTF | TGTGCCAGCAGCCCTCAAGTTAGGACAGGCTACTCTGGGGCCAACGTCCTGACTTTC
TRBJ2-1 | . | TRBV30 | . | CAWSGQLARNEQFF | TGTGCCTGGAGTGGACAACTAGCTCGTAATGAGCAGTTCTTC
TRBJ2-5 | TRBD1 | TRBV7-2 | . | CASSLQLTQGGTQYF | TGTGCCAGCAGCCTCCAACTCACACAGGGGGGGACCCAGTACTTC
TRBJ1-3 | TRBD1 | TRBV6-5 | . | CASSYYRGDTIYF | TGTGCCAGCAGTTACTACAGGGGAGACACCATATATTTT
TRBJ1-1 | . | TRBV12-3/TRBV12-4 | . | CASNLGGRTEAFF | TGTGCCAGCAACCTAGGTGGGAGAACTGAAGCTTTCTTT
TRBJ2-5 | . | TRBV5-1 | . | CASSLGGSQETQYF | TGCGCCAGCAGCCTCGGCGGCAGCCAAGAGACCCAGTACTTC
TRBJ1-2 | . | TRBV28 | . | CASSSGYGYTF | TGTGCCAGCAGTTCAGGGTATGGCTACACCTTC
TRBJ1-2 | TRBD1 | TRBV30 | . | CAWRQPGTGGYTF | TGTGCCTGGAGGCAACCCGGGACAGGTGGCTACACCTTC
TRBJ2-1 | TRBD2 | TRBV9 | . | CASSLPSGVSEQFF | TGTGCCAGCAGCTTGCCTAGCGGGGTGAGTGAGCAGTTCTTC
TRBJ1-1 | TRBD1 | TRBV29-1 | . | CSATGGQGTEAFF | TGCAGCGCAACAGGGGGGCAGGGCACTGAAGCTTTCTTT
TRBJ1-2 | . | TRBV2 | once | CASSFGFNYGYTF | TGTGCCAGCAGTTTCGGTTTTAACTATGGCTACACCTTC
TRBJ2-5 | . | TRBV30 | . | CAWSGTGIETQYF | TGTGCCTGGAGTGGAACAGGGATAGAGACCCAGTACTTC
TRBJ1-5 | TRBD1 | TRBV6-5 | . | CASRPAGTGNQPQHF | TGTGCCAGCAGACCCGCCGGGACAGGCAATCAGCCCCAGCATTTT
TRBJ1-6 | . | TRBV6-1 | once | CASSELGGYNSPLHF | TGTGCCAGCAGTGAATTGGGGGGCTATAATTCACCCCTCCACTTT
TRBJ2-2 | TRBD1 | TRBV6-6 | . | CASSRTGGLTGELFF | TGTGCCAGCAGCAGGACAGGGGGTCTCACCGGGGAGCTGTTTTTT
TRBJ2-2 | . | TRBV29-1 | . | CSVEDYPGELFF | TGCAGCGTTGAAGATTATCCCGGGGAGCTGTTTTTT